Ten or more counts support the clone carrying this T cell receptor (beta chain). Its matching antigen is unknown. The V gene lost 1 base and the J gene lost 5 bases, with 18 bases spanning the gap. The CDR3 is 16 residues long. CDR1 MNHEY and CDR2 SMNVEV come from the germline V gene (reference sequence). This record belongs to a study of early T cells in non-severe SARS-CoV-2 infection. Across the whole study: Chains stayed unpaired after sequencing of bulk RNA from unsorted whole blood.

Study-wide points: Anti-spike CD8 responses were favored in VDJdb matching, and private and CD4 specificities were missed.

Separate cDNA molecules each had unique molecular identifiers attached to them. TCRdb re-derived calls from the 5' RACE reads in MiXCR, one entry per CDR3 protein. The sample carries just over 9,000 distinct CDR3 sequences, 4.5% to 5.5% recorded once. The TCR originated in an adult who was a healthcare worker with PCR-confirmed SARS-CoV-2 infection or an uninfected control (not recorded which). Sequenced material: whole blood. The V call is TRBV27, the J call TRBJ2-7; weak D call: TRBD1 (6 bases). The DNA for the CDR3 is TGTGCCAGCAGTTTATTTCCGCAGGGGACGGAAGACGAGCAGTACTTC. Its translation is CASSLFPQGTEDEQYF.